This T cell receptor beta chain stems from a study of T cell responses to AZD1222 COVID-19 vaccine. Study at large: Pooling was applied to second doses at about 4 or about 12 weeks. Study outcomes and limitations: Across the whole spike, CD4 TCRs peaked at regions 160-218 and 743-854. At study baseline, merely six AZD1222 recipients were seropositive. There were repertoire samples only from the period after the peak T cell response.

The junction had 5 bases not matched to a gene; V was cut back by 5 bases and J by 2 bases. Germline V gives CDR1 SGHVS, CDR2 FNYEAQ. CDR3 length: 15 amino acids. Comment on this clone: Its antigen remains unidentified.

Assay used: immunoSEQ multiplex PCR; TCRdb lists only in-frame clones, some missing. The table has approximately 150,000 clones, almost 95% seen once. The rearrangement joins TRBV7-6 to TRBJ2-1; 8 positions match TRBD2. The sample consisted of peripheral blood, taken on day 0 of AZD1222 vaccination. The clonotype comes from an adult in good health. The CDR3 is CASSPGGGPYNEQFF. CDR3 bases: TGTGCCAGCAGCCCCGGGGGGGGCCCCTACAATGAGCAGTTCTTC.